A single sample gave rise to the 13 T cell receptor beta chains below, sequenced in a study of blood T cell repertoires in COVID-19. Only in-frame clones appear in the TCRdb table, and some are missing; sequencing was by immunoSEQ multiplex PCR. Of about 290,000 clones listed, just under 90% were seen once; the top ten hold 11%. Material: peripheral blood. These receptors originate from a woman younger than 45 with COVID-19, enrolled during active disease.

The V gene is TRBV4-1, the J gene TRBJ2-1; TRBD1 might be the D (6 bases). Germline loops: CDR1 MGHRA, CDR2 YSYEKL. CDR3 length equals 13 residues. Trimming took 0 bases from V and 13 from J, leaving 13 bases between them. The DNA for the CDR3 is TGCGCCAGCAGCCAAGATCAGGGGACCACACAGTTCTTC. It specifies CASSQDQGTTQFF.

CDR3 in amino acids: CASSRPRTGGGDGYTF. CDR3 nucleotides: TGTGCCAGCAGCCGCCCCAGGACAGGGGGCGGAGATGGCTACACCTTC. The J gene is TRBJ1-2, the V gene TRBV3-1 (or the pseudogene TRBV3-2); TRBD1 matches 11 bases. V shed 4 bases and J 6 bases; nucleotides not matched to a gene: 10. The CDR3 runs 16 residues. The germline V gene has CDR1 LGHDT and CDR2 YNNKEL (reference sequence).

In nucleotides, the CDR3 is TGTGCCAGCAGCCCAACAGGGAACCTGTATAATTCACCCCTCCACTTT. Amino acids: CASSPTGNLYNSPLHF. The V and J genes are TRBV7-9 and TRBJ1-6; TRBD1 is a possible D gene (6 bases). This CDR3 region has 16 residues. Trimming pared 5 bases from V and 4 bases from J, leaving 15 bases between. From germline, CDR1 is SEHNR and CDR2 FQNEAQ (reference sequence). Full variable domain (missing parts from reference TRBV7-9 and TRBJ1-6): DTGVSQNPRHKITKRGQNVTFRCDPISEHNRLYWYRQTLGQGPEFLTYFQNEAQLEKSRLLSDRFSAERPKGSFSTLEIQRTEQGDSAMYLCASSPTGNLYNSPLHFGNGTRLTVT.

This CDR3 is CASSLQQGIRNQPQHF. The CDR3 coding sequence is TGTGCCAGCAGCTTGCAGCAGGGGATTAGGAATCAGCCCCAGCATTTT. V and J are TRBV5-6 and TRBJ1-5; D might be TRBD1 (6 bases). Germline CDR1 reads SGHDT; CDR2 reads YYEEEE. Trimming pared 1 base from V and 4 bases from J, leaving 15 bases between. This CDR3 contains 16 residues.

The rearrangement uses TRBV20-1 and TRBJ1-3; unclear D gene. The V and J ends lost 3 bases and 0 bases respectively, with 15 bases between them. Germline CDR1 is DFQATT and CDR2 is SNEGSKA (reference sequence). This CDR3 is built from 16 residues. The CDR3 protein is CSASSVLEPSGNTIYF. As DNA, the CDR3 is TGCAGTGCTAGTAGCGTTCTAGAACCCTCTGGAAACACCATATATTTT.

This clone was counted a single time. The J gene is TRBJ2-2, the V gene TRBV2; unclear D gene. V dropped 3 bases and J dropped 13 bases, with 15 bases sitting between them. The CDR3 is 13 residues long. Looked up from germline, CDR1 is SNHLY and CDR2 is FYNNEI. Here the CDR3 reads CASSDSSGAGLFF. The DNA of the CDR3 is TGTGCCAGCAGTGATTCCTCGGGTGCTGGGCTGTTTTTT.

Turning to this clone: Other DNA sequences in this sample translate to the same CDR3. V and J are TRBV27 and TRBJ2-7, with TRBD1 matching 7 bases. V shed 3 bases and J 2 bases; nucleotides not matched to a gene: 4. The germline gives CDR1 MNHEY, CDR2 SMNVEV (reference sequence). The CDR3 covers 14 residues. The CDR3 coding sequence is TGTGCCAGCAGTTTGAGGCAGGGGGCCTACGAGCAGTACTTC. Its translation is CASSLRQGAYEQYF.

The V call is TRBV19, the J call TRBJ2-7, with TRBD1 matching 9 bases. The junction had 7 bases not matched to a gene; V was cut back by 5 bases and J by 2 bases. The length of the CDR3 is 15 residues. Germline assignment: CDR1 LNHDA and CDR2 SQIVND (reference sequence). CDR3 coding DNA: TGTGCCAGTAGTTGGGAGACAGGGGGTACCTACGAGCAGTACTTC. Translation gives CASSWETGGTYEQYF.

The chain uses TRBV6-5 and TRBJ1-1; a weak D match, TRBD1 (5 bases). The CDR3 spans 13 residues. V lost 5 bases and J lost 0, with 7 bases in between. CDR1 is MNHEY, CDR2 SVGAGI, per germline. The CDR3 loop reads CASSQGVNTEAFF. CDR3 in DNA: TGTGCCAGCAGTCAGGGTGTGAACACTGAAGCTTTCTTT.

This chain's CDR3 is CASSSGLQGDWSEQFF. CDR3 bases: TGTGCCAGCAGCTCTGGGTTGCAGGGGGATTGGAGTGAGCAGTTCTTC. This chain links TRBV5-6 with TRBJ2-1, with 7 bases matching TRBD1. Per the germline V gene, CDR1 is SGHDT and CDR2 is YYEEEE. The CDR3 loop spans 16 amino acids. J gave up 9 bases and V 3 bases, and 15 bases lay outside the gene matches.

This clone has a single count. Other DNA sequences in the same sample also yield this CDR3. V usage is TRBV27 and J usage is TRBJ2-7; TRBD2 matches 9 bases. V lost 6 bases and J lost 3; bases outside the gene matches: 0. The length of the CDR3 is 12 residues. Germline CDR1 reads MNHEY; CDR2 reads SMNVEV (reference sequence). CDR3 DNA: TGTGCCAGCAGGCGGGGGGGCTACGAGCAGTACTTC. Its protein product is CASRRGGYEQYF.

This clone was picked up one time. The gene calls are TRBV6-6 and TRBJ1-4; D remains ambiguous. The length of the CDR3 is 11 residues. V lost 11 bases and J lost 5, with 9 bases in between. The V gene's germline CDR1 is MNHNY and CDR2 SVGAGI (reference sequence). CDR3: CAVEGNEKLFF. CDR3 nucleotides: TGTGCCGTTGAGGGCAATGAAAAACTGTTTTTT.

J is TRBJ1-6 and V is TRBV19; D might be TRBD1 (5 bases). Per germline, CDR1 LNHDA and CDR2 SQIVND (reference sequence). The CDR3 spans 15 residues. V shed 3 bases and J shed 7 bases, with 13 bases lying between them. The CDR3 DNA is TGTGCCAGTAGTATGGTCGGGGGAGCCAATTCACCCCTCCACTTT. Translation: CASSMVGGANSPLHF.